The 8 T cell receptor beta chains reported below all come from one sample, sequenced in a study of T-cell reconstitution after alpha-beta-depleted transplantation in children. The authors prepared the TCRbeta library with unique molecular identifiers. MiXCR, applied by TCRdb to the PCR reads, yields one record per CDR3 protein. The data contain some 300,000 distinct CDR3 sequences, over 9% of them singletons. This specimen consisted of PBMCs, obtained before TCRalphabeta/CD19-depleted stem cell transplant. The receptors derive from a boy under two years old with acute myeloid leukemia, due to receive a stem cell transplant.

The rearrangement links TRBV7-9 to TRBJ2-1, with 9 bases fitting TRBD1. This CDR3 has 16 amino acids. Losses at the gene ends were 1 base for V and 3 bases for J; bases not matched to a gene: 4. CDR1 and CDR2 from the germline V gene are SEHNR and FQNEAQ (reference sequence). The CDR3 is CASSLGTGGIYNEQFF. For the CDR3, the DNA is TGTGCCAGCAGCTTAGGAACAGGGGGCATCTACAATGAGCAGTTCTTC.

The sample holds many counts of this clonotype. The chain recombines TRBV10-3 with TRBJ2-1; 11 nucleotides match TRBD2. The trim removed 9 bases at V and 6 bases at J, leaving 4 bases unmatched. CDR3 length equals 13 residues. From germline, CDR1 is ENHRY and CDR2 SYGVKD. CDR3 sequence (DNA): TGTGCCATTCGACTAGCGGGGAGCAATGAGCAGTTCTTC. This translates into CAIRLAGSNEQFF.

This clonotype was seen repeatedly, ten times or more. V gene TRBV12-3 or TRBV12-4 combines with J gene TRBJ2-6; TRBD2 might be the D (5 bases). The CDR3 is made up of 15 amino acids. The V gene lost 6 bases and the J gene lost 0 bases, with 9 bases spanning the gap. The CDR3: CASSPGSSGANVLTF. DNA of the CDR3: TGTGCCAGCAGCCCGGGGAGCTCTGGGGCCAACGTCCTGACTTTC.

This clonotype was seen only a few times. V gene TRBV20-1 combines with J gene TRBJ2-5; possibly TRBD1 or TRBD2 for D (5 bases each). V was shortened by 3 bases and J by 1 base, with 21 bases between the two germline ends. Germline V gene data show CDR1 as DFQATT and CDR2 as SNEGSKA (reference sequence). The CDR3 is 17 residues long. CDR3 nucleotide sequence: TGCAGTGCTAGCGACCCGGATCCCGGGACCACCCAAGAGACCCAGTACTTC. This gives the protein CSASDPDPGTTQETQYF.

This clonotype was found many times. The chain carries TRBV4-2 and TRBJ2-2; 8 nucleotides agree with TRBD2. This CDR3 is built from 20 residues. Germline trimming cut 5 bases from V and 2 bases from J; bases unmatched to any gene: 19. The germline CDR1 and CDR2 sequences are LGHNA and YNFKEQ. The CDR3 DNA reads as TGTGCCAGCAGCGCCTCGGGGGGGGGCGACCCCTCTACTAACACCGGGGAGCTGTTTTTT. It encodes CASSASGGGDPSTNTGELFF.

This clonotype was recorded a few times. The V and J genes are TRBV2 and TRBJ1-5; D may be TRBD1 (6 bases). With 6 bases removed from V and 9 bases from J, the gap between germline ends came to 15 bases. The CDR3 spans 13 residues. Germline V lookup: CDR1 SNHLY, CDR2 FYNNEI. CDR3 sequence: CASSGGGQRPQHF. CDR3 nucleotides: TGTGCCAGCAGCGGGGGGGGGCAGCGGCCCCAGCATTTT.

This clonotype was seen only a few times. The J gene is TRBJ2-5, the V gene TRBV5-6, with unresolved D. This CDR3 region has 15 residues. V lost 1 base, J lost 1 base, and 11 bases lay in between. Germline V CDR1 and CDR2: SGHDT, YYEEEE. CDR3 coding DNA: TGTGCCAGCAGCTTGATAGAAGGACGCCAAGAGACCCAGTACTTC. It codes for CASSLIEGRQETQYF.

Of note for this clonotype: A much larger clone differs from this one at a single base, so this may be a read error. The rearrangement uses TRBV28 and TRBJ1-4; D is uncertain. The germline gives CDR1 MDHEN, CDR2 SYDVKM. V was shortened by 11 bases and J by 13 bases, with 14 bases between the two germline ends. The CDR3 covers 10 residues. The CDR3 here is CAGARTRLFF. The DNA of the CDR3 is TGTGCCGGCGCGCGGACGAGACTGTTTTTT.